This TCR beta chain was found in a study of blood T cell repertoires in COVID-19. Overall study context: Italy, Spain and the United States were the sources of the convalescent and acute COVID-19 samples. PBMCs, B-cell-depleted T cells, or T cells were the source of the cDNA or gDNA that made up the material.

As processed by the authors: Amplification of reference gene primers was used by the study to estimate nucleated cell counts. Repertoires were generated with immunoSEQ multiplex PCR, while TCRdb's copy carries only in-frame clones and drops some. V, J and clone size derive from that table, while D and trimming were established from the DNA sequence. This table has 45,000 to 50,000 clones, about nine tenths appearing once. Looked up from germline, CDR1 is LNHDA and CDR2 is SQIVND (reference sequence). This CDR3 region has 16 residues. V dropped 6 bases and J dropped 0 bases, with 14 bases sitting between them.

The chain links TRBV19 to TRBJ1-4, with a possible D match to TRBD1 (5 bases). The source of this sequence is a human donor in a cohort sampled during active COVID-19. Sequenced sample: peripheral blood. CDR3 loop: CASRHRLGATNEKLFF. The CDR3 DNA sequence: TGTGCCAGTAGGCACAGGCTAGGGGCAACTAATGAAAAACTGTTTTTT.